The rows below give T cell receptor beta chains drawn from one sample of a study of tumor-infiltrating lymphocytes in localized non-small cell lung cancer. TCRdb's copy holds only in-frame clones and misses some; the assay was immunoSEQ multiplex PCR. The repertoire consists of 9,500 to 10,000 clones, with around 80% occurring once and the leading ten covering 9.8%. The sequenced sample was lung tumor tissue. These receptors all come from a human donor with non-small cell lung cancer. Both conserved end residues are part of each CDR3. The D gene is left open where the match is weak. Size values are once, few and many counts, or a class for expanded clones, and some rows have none.

CASSEQGSGANVLTF TGTGCCAGCAGTGAACAGGGCTCTGGGGCCAACGTCCTGACTTTC NA TRBJ2-6 TRBV2 NA
CASSLQVENTEAFF TGTGCCAGCTCACTACAGGTGGAGAACACTGAAGCTTTCTTT few TRBJ1-1 TRBV18 NA
CAWSVVAGELFF TGTGCCTGGAGTGTAGTAGCCGGGGAGCTGTTTTTT NA TRBJ2-2 TRBV30 NA
CAWSVPGGTYEQYF TGTGCCTGGAGTGTACCGGGAGGAACCTACGAGCAGTACTTC NA TRBJ2-7 TRBV30 TRBD2
CASRAGAGSLRNQPQHF TGTGCCAGCAGGGCGGGGGCAGGGTCGTTAAGGAATCAGCCCCAGCATTTT NA TRBJ1-5 TRBV28 NA
CASSLFQGGNNEQFF TGTGCCAGCAGCTTATTTCAGGGCGGTAACAATGAGCAGTTCTTC NA TRBJ2-1 TRBV7-9 NA
CASSLRRGDTQYF TGTGCCAGCAGCTTAAGACGTGGAGATACGCAGTATTTT NA TRBJ2-3 TRBV7-2 NA
CASRQGPNTGELFF TGTGCCAGCAGGCAGGGGCCGAACACCGGGGAGCTGTTTTTT NA TRBJ2-2 TRBV5-4 NA
CAWTGDLGPGYTF TGTGCCTGGACCGGGGACTTGGGACCTGGCTACACCTTC NA TRBJ1-2 TRBV30 NA
CASSPGMGGARPEQYF TGTGCCAGCTCACCGGGGATGGGCGGGGCAAGACCCGAGCAGTACTTC NA TRBJ2-7 TRBV18 NA
CASSFSGSYNEQYF TGTGCCAGCAGCTTCTCCGGGAGTTACAACGAGCAGTACTTC NA TRBJ2-7 TRBV7-2 NA
CASSKGSIYEQYF TGTGCCAGCAGCAAGGGGAGCATCTACGAGCAGTACTTC NA TRBJ2-7 TRBV7-2 NA
CASSIGVDYSNQPQHF TGTGCCAGTAGTATAGGGGTAGATTATAGCAATCAGCCCCAGCATTTT NA TRBJ1-5 TRBV19 NA
CASSQEGTGIYGYTF TGCGCCAGCAGCCAAGAGGGAACAGGGATCTATGGCTACACCTTC NA TRBJ1-2 TRBV4-1 NA
CASSTRQGASYEQYF TGTGCCAGCAGTACCCGACAGGGGGCCTCCTACGAGCAGTACTTC NA TRBJ2-7 TRBV6-5 TRBD1
CASSLLGQGTYEQYF TGTGCCAGCAGTTTATTGGGACAGGGTACTTACGAGCAGTACTTC NA TRBJ2-7 TRBV27 TRBD1
CASSQEDRGFTDTQYF TGTGCCAGCAGCCAGGAAGACAGGGGATTCACAGATACGCAGTATTTT few TRBJ2-3 TRBV4-2 TRBD1
CASSLDPLHPPALHF TGTGCCAGCAGCTTAGACCCCCTACACCCTCCGGCCCTCCACTTT few TRBJ1-6 TRBV11-2 NA
CASSQSRDQPQHF TGTGCCAGCTCACAGTCTCGAGATCAGCCCCAGCATTTT few TRBJ1-5 TRBV18 NA
CAISESGQGYGYTF TGTGCCATCAGTGAGTCGGGACAGGGCTATGGCTACACCTTC NA TRBJ1-2 TRBV10-3 TRBD1
CASSVEGLLTESTDTQYF TGTGCCAGCAGCGTAGAGGGACTATTGACGGAGAGCACAGATACGCAGTATTTT NA TRBJ2-3 TRBV9 TRBD2
CASSLPGQGFGYTF TGTGCCAGCAGCCTTCCGGGACAGGGGTTTGGCTACACCTTC NA TRBJ1-2 TRBV5-6 TRBD1
CASSYNSGNGNTIYF TGTGCCAGCAGTTACAATTCCGGGAATGGAAACACCATATATTTT few TRBJ1-3 TRBV6-6 NA
CASSILQGDTEAFF TGCGCCAGCAGCATACTACAGGGGGACACTGAAGCTTTCTTT NA TRBJ1-1 TRBV5-1 TRBD1
CAWRGGAGNEQFF TGTGCCTGGAGGGGAGGAGCAGGGAATGAGCAGTTCTTC NA TRBJ2-1 TRBV30 NA
CASSPSTDTQYF TGTGCCAGCAGCCCCAGCACAGATACGCAGTATTTT NA TRBJ2-3 TRBV9 NA
CASRGGVWDAGELFF TGTGCCAGTAGAGGGGGGGTCTGGGACGCCGGGGAGCTGTTTTTT NA TRBJ2-2 TRBV19 NA
CASSQLTAGDDEQFF TGCGCCAGCAGCCAGCTTACGGCGGGAGACGATGAGCAGTTCTTC NA TRBJ2-1 TRBV4-3 TRBD2
CASSMVQGRPWEQYF TGTGCCAGTAGTATGGTTCAGGGACGTCCATGGGAGCAGTACTTC NA TRBJ2-7 TRBV19 NA
CASSLTGTASLANYGYTF TGTGCCAGCAGCCTGACCGGGACAGCTTCTCTAGCTAACTATGGCTACACCTTC NA TRBJ1-2 TRBV7-8 TRBD1
CASSQDLRGETGELFF TGCGCCAGCAGCCAAGATCTTCGGGGGGAAACCGGGGAGCTGTTTTTT NA TRBJ2-2 TRBV4-3 TRBD2
CASSPLTGRNQPQHF TGTGCCAGCAGCCCCCTGACAGGGCGCAATCAGCCCCAGCATTTT few TRBJ1-5 TRBV7-8 TRBD1
CAISFSASSYEQYF TGTGCCATCAGCTTCTCAGCGTCTTCGTACGAGCAGTACTTC NA TRBJ2-7 TRBV10-3 NA
CASSLEGLAAREQFF TGTGCCAGCAGCTTAGAGGGACTAGCGGCCAGGGAGCAGTTCTTC NA TRBJ2-1 TRBV11-3 TRBD2
CASSLTTGTGLYYEQYF TGTGCCAGCAGCTTGACGACCGGGACAGGGTTATACTACGAGCAGTACTTC NA TRBJ2-7 TRBV12-1 NA
CASRRDRDTGELFF TGTGCCAGCCGACGGGACAGAGACACCGGGGAGCTGTTTTTT NA TRBJ2-2 TRBV6-1 TRBD1
CASSQEVGAGANVLTF TGTGCCAGCAGCCAAGAGGTAGGGGCTGGGGCCAACGTCCTGACTTTC NA TRBJ2-6 TRBV4-2 NA
CASSRSGLRLYEQYF TGTGCCAGCAGTAGGTCAGGACTAAGGCTTTACGAGCAGTACTTC NA TRBJ2-7 TRBV27 NA
CASSRSRSISVGSYNEQFF TGTGCCAGCAGCCGCTCACGTAGCATTAGCGTGGGGTCCTACAATGAGCAGTTCTTC NA TRBJ2-1 TRBV4-2 NA